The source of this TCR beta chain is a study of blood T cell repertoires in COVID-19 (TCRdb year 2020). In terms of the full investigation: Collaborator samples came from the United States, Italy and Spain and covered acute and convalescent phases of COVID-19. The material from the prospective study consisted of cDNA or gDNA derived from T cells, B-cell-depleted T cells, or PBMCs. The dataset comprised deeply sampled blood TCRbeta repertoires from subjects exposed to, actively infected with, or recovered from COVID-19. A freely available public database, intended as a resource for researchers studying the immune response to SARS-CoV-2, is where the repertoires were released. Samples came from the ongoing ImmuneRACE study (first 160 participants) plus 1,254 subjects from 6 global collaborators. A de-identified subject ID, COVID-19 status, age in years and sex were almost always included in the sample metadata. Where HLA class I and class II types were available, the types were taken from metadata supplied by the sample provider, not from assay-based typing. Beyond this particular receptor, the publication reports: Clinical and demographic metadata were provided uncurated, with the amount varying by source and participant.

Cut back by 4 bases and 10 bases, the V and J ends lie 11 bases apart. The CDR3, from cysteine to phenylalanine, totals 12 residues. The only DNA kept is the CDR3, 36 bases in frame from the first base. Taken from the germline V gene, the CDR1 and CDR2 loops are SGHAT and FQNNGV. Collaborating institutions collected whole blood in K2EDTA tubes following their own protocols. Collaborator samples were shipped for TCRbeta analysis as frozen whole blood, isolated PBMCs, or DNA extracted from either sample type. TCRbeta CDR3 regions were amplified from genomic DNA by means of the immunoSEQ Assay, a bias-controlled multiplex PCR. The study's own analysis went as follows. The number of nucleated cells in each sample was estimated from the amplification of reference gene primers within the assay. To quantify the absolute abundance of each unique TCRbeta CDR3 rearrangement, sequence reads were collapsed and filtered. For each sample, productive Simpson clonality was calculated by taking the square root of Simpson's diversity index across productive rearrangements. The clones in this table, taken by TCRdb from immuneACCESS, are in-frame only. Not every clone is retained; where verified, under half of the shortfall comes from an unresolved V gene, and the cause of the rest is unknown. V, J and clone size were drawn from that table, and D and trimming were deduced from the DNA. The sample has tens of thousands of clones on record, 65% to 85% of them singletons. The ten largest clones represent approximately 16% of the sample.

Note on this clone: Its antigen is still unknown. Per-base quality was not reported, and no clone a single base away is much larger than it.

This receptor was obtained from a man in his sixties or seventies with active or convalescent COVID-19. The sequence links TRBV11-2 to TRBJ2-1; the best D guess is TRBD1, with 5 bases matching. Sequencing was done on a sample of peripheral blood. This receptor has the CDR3 CASSSSKGEQFF. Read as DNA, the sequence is TGTGCCAGCAGCTCATCGAAGGGGGAGCAGTTCTTC.